This TCR beta chain was identified during a study of cytomegalovirus exposure and HLA in healthy donors. Study results and limitations: Being productive about 87% or about 30% of the time was typical of most TCR beta V segments in an earlier analysis. In terms of immune exposure information, only CMV serostatus was available. After further analysis at a later stage, roughly 15,000 TCR beta sequences were associated with HLA alleles at 0.05 false discovery rate.

The primer mix had 60 Vbeta and 13 Jbeta primers. Generated by immunoSEQ multiplex PCR, the TCRdb table keeps only in-frame clones and is missing some. The sample includes roughly 80,000 clones, roughly 73% of them seen just once. Germline-derived CDR1 and CDR2 are PRHDT and FYEKMQ (reference sequence). Trimming left V 2 bases short and J 7 bases short, with 8 bases between. The CDR3 runs to 12 residues. As for this clone: Antigen: not known.

The sequenced sample was PBMCs. The chain combines TRBV13 with TRBJ1-1; perhaps TRBD1 as D (6 bases). The receptor's source is a woman in her thirties or forties in good health and CMV-seropositive. CDR3 protein: CASSLRGFEAFF. The CDR3 nucleotides read TGTGCCAGCAGCTTAAGGGGGTTTGAAGCTTTCTTT.